This T cell receptor (beta chain) emerged from a study of cytomegalovirus exposure and HLA in healthy donors. Only in-frame clones appear in the TCRdb table, and some are missing; sequencing was by immunoSEQ multiplex PCR. Of roughly 84,000 clones in the sample, approximately 91% are singletons; the top ten hold approximately 2%. With 2 bases clipped from V and 4 bases from J, the junction kept 14 bases outside the gene matches. Germline CDR1 reads LNHNV; CDR2 reads YYDKDF (reference sequence). The CDR3 covers 18 residues. While the first cohort had 600 to 800 subjects, the donors belonged to the separate validation cohort of more than 95 subjects.

Source material: PBMCs. V gene TRBV15 combines with J gene TRBJ2-3; TRBD2 matches at 8 bases. This receptor was obtained from a man younger than 40 in good health and CMV-seronegative. The CDR3 sequence is CATSRRSSTSEGADTQYF. Written as DNA, the CDR3 is TGTGCCACCAGCAGACGTTCTTCGACTAGCGAAGGAGCAGATACGCAGTATTTT.